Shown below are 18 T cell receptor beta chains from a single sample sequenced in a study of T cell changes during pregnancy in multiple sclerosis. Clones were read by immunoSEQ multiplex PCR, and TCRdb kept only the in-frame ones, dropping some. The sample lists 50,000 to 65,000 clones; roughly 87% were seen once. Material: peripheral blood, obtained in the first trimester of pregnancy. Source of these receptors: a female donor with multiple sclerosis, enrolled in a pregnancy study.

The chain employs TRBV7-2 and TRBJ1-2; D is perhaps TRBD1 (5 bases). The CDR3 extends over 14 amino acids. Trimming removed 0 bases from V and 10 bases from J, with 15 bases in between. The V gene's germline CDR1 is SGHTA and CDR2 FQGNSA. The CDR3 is CASSLAWGEGIYTF. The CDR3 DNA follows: TGTGCCAGCAGCTTAGCCTGGGGGGAGGGGATCTACACCTTC. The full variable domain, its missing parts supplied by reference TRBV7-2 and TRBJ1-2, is GAGVSQSPSNKVTEKGKDVELRCDPISGHTALYWYRQSLGQGLEFLIYFQGNSAPDKSGLPSDRFSAERTGGSVSTLTIQRTQQEDSAVYLCASSLAWGEGIYTFGSGTRLTVV.

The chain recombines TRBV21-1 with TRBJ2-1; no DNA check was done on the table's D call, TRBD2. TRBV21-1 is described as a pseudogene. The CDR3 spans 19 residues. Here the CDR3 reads CASSPMTSAISVDGNEQFF. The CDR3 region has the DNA TGTGCCAGCAGCCCCATGACTAGCGCTATATCGGTAGACGGCAATGAGCAGTTCTTC.

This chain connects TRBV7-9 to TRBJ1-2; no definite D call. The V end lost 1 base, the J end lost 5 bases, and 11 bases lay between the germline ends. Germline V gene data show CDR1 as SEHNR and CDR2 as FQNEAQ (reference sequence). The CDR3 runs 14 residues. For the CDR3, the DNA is TGTGCCAGCAGCTTAGTAGGCCAGACATATGGCTACACCTTC. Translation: CASSLVGQTYGYTF.

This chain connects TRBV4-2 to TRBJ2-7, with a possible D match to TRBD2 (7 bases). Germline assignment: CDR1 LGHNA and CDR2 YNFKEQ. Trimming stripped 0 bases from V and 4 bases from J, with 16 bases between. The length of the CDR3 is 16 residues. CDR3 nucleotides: TGTGCCAGCAGCCAAGAAGGGGGGGGAACCCTATACGAGCAGTACTTC. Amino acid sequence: CASSQEGGGTLYEQYF.

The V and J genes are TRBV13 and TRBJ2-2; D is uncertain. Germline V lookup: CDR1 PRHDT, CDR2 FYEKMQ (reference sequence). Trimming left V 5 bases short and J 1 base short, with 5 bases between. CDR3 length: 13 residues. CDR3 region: CASSPENTGELFF. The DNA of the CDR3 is TGTGCCAGCAGCCCAGAGAACACCGGGGAGCTGTTTTTT.

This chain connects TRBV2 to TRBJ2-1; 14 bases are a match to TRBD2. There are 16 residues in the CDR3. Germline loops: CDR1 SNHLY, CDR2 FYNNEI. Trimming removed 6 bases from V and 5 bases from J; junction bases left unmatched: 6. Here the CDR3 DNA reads TGTGCCAGCAGCCGCCGACTAGCGGGAGGGGACAATGAGCAGTTCTTC. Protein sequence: CASSRRLAGGDNEQFF.

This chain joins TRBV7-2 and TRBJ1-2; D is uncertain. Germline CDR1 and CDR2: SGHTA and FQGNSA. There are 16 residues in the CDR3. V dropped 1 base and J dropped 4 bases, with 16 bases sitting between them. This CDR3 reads CASSLGGNQPLYGYTF. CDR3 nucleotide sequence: TGTGCCAGCAGCTTAGGCGGGAACCAGCCTCTCTATGGCTACACCTTC.

The CDR3 nucleotides are TGTGCCAGCAGTTTACCGCCGGGACAGGGAGGAGAGCAGTTCTTC. The encoded protein is CASSLPPGQGGEQFF. This chain connects TRBV28 to TRBJ2-1; 9 positions agree with TRBD1. The CDR3 has 15 amino acids. The junction had 9 bases not matched to a gene; V was cut back by 2 bases and J by 10 bases. Germline V gene data show CDR1 as MDHEN and CDR2 as SYDVKM.

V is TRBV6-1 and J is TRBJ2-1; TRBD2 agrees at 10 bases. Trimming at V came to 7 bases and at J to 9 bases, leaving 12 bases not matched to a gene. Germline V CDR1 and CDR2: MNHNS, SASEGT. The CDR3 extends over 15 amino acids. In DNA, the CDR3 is TGTGCCAGCACGGGCCGGGGACTAGCGTTCGGTGAGCAGTTCTTC. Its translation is CASTGRGLAFGEQFF.

CDR3 in DNA: TGTGCCAGCAGCGTAGGTCCCAGGGACTACGAGCAGTACTTC. Protein sequence: CASSVGPRDYEQYF. The chain employs TRBV7-8 and TRBJ2-7; possible D gene TRBD1, 5 bases. Trimming took off 5 bases at V and 3 bases at J, with 14 bases between the two ends. The CDR3 totals 14 residues. From germline, CDR1 is SGHVS and CDR2 FQNEAQ.

The CDR3 here is CASNTGECNQPQHF. The CDR3 nucleotides are TGTGCCAGCAACACAGGGGAATGCAATCAGCCCCAGCATTTT. The rearrangement links TRBV21-1 to TRBJ1-5; the table's D call of TRBD1 was not tested on the DNA. TRBV21-1 constitutes a pseudogene. The CDR3 consists of 14 residues.

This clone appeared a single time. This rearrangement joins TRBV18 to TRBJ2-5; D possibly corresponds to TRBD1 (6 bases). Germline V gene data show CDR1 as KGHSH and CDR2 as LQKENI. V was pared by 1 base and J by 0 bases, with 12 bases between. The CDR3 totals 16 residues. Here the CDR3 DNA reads TGTGCCAGCTCACCACTGAAGGACAGTGACCAAGAGACCCAGTACTTC. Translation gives CASSPLKDSDQETQYF.

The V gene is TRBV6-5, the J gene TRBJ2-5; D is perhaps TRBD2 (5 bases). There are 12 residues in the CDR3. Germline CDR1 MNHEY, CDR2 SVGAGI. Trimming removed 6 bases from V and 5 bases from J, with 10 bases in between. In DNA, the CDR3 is TGTGCCAGCAGCGACTATGCGGAGACCCAGTACTTC. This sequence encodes CASSDYAETQYF.

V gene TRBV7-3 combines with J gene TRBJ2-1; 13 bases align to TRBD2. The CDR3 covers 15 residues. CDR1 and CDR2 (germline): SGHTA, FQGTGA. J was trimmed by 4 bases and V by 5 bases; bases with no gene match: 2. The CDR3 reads CASSLLAGGYNEQFF. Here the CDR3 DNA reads TGTGCCAGCAGCCTACTAGCGGGAGGGTACAATGAGCAGTTCTTC.

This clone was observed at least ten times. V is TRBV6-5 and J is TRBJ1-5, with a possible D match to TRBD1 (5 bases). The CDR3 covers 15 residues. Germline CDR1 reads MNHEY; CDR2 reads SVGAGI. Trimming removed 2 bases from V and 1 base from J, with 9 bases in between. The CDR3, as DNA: TGTGCCAGCAGTTACGACGGGGGGAGCAATCAGCCCCAGCATTTT. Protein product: CASSYDGGSNQPQHF.

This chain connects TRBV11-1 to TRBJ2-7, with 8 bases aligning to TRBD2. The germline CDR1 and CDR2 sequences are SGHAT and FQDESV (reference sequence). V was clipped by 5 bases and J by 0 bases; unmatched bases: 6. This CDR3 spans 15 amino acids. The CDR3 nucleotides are TGTGCCAGCAGCGTCTGGGGGACTAGCTCCTACGAGCAGTACTTC. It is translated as CASSVWGTSSYEQYF.

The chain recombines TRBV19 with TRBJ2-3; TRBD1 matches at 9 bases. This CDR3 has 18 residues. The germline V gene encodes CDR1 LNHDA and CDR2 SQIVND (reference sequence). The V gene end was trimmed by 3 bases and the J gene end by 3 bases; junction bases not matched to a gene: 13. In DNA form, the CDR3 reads TGTGCCAGTAGTATCTACCCGACAGGGGGGAGGCGGACAGATACGCAGTATTTT. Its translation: CASSIYPTGGRRTDTQYF.

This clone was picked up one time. The DNA for the CDR3 is TGTGCCAGCAGTGAAGCGCCCCACAGTTTAGGGGGCAACACCATATATTTT. As protein: CASSEAPHSLGGNTIYF. V is TRBV2 and J is TRBJ1-3, with 7 positions matching TRBD1. Germline assignment: CDR1 SNHLY and CDR2 FYNNEI. This CDR3 is 17 amino acids long. V dropped 0 bases and J dropped 7; count of bases not matched to a gene: 12.